These 12 T cell receptor beta chains originate from one sample sequenced in a study of a mutant IDH1 vaccine in newly diagnosed glioma (dated by TCRdb to the early 2020s). Library method: the immunoSEQ multiplex PCR assay. TCRdb obtained this table from immuneACCESS and retained in-frame rearrangements with V and J assigned. These tables miss some clones; where compared with another copy, unresolved V genes account for less than half of the shortfall, and the remainder is unexplained. In all, the sample holds just over 65,000 clones, and about four fifths of those were seen once. Jointly, the top ten make up approximately 12% of the sample. These receptors' antigens are unknown. Reading the label with the study, this specimen's time point is: week 35, safety follow-up. A 20-mer mutant IDH1 peptide at 300 micrograms in Montanide made up each vaccine dose, which was injected subcutaneously together with topical imiquimod.

The material sequenced was PBMCs, taken from a glioma patient whose treatment included an IDH1 peptide vaccine. The receptors were sampled from a man aged 18-30 years with glioma.

V gene TRBV7-2 combines with J gene TRBJ2-3; 14 nucleotides line up with TRBD2. From germline, CDR1 is SGHTA and CDR2 FQGNSA. The CDR3 covers 12 residues. V gave up 3 bases and J gave up 14 bases; unmatched junction bases: 1. The CDR3 is CASSLGLAGVYF. CDR3 sequence (DNA): TGTGCCAGCAGCTTGGGACTAGCGGGAGTGTATTTT. The complete variable domain, with remaining parts taken from reference TRBV7-2 and TRBJ2-3, reads GAGVSQSPSNKVTEKGKDVELRCDPISGHTALYWYRQSLGQGLEFLIYFQGNSAPDKSGLPSDRFSAERTGGSVSTLTIQRTQQEDSAVYLCASSLGLAGVYFGPGTRLTVL.

This chain uses TRBV2 with TRBJ2-1, with 8 bases aligning to TRBD2. The CDR3 spans 15 residues. V lost 4 bases to trimming and J lost 2 bases; unmatched junction nucleotides: 4. CDR1 is SNHLY and CDR2 is FYNNEI in the germline V gene. CDR3 DNA sequence: TGTGCCAGCAGTGGAACTAGCGGCCCCTACAATGAGCAGTTCTTC. This gives the protein CASSGTSGPYNEQFF.

The chain employs TRBV14 and TRBJ2-1, with TRBD2 identical over 12 bases. Looked up from germline, CDR1 is SGHDN and CDR2 is FVKESK. This CDR3 spans 16 amino acids. J gave up 6 bases and V 0 bases, and 3 bases lay outside the gene matches. CDR3 sequence: CASSQEGTSGLNEQFF. Written as DNA, the CDR3 is TGTGCCAGCAGCCAAGAAGGGACTAGCGGGCTCAATGAGCAGTTCTTC.

This chain uses TRBV9 with TRBJ2-5; 7 bases line up with TRBD2. CDR1 is SGDLS, CDR2 YYNGEE, per germline. The V gene end was trimmed by 0 bases and the J gene end by 4 bases; junction bases not matched to a gene: 0. The CDR3 consists of 13 residues. Written as DNA, the CDR3 is TGTGCCAGCAGCGTAGGGGGGGGAGAGACCCAGTACTTC. The encoded protein is CASSVGGGETQYF.

V gene TRBV7-2 combines with J gene TRBJ2-1; D not resolved. Trimming took off 0 bases at V and 9 bases at J, with 18 bases between the two ends. Germline-derived CDR1 and CDR2 are SGHTA and FQGNSA. There are 16 residues in the CDR3. CDR3 sequence (DNA): TGTGCCAGCAGCTTAGCGCAAGCTTTGATCCCCTCTGAGCAGTTCTTC. Its protein is CASSLAQALIPSEQFF.

The chain couples TRBV11-1 to TRBJ2-5; perhaps TRBD1 as D (6 bases). CDR1 is SGHAT and CDR2 is FQDESV in the germline V gene (reference sequence). V lost 2 bases to trimming and J lost 1 base, with 8 bases between them. The CDR3 extends over 14 amino acids. The CDR3 bases are TGTGCCAGCAGCTTAATCAGGGGCCAAGAGACCCAGTACTTC. Encoded protein: CASSLIRGQETQYF.

This clone was seen once. The CDR3 loop reads CASSSGTENSPLHF. Here the CDR3 DNA reads TGTGCCAGTAGCTCCGGGACAGAAAATTCACCCCTCCACTTT. J is TRBJ1-6 and V is TRBV19; 7 bases map to TRBD1. Trimming removed 6 bases from V and 7 bases from J; junction bases left unmatched: 6. Germline V lookup: CDR1 LNHDA, CDR2 SQIVND (reference sequence). The CDR3 runs 14 residues.

The genes are TRBV5-1 and TRBJ1-2; unclear D gene. Trimming left V 4 bases short and J 3 bases short, with 13 bases between. Germline V gene sequence: CDR1 SGHRS, CDR2 YFSETQ. The CDR3 is 14 amino acids. The CDR3 loop reads CASSPRKSDYGYTF. CDR3 DNA: TGCGCCAGCAGCCCCCGGAAGTCAGACTATGGCTACACCTTC.

This clone was recorded only once. For the CDR3, the DNA is TGTGCCAGCAGTCCCTCTAGCTGGAACACCGGGGAGCTGTTTTTT. Residues: CASSPSSWNTGELFF. V gene TRBV6-5 combines with J gene TRBJ2-2, with a weak D call TRBD2 (5 bases). Germline CDR1 MNHEY, CDR2 SVGAGI. V lost 5 bases and J lost 1, with 11 bases in between. The CDR3 has 15 amino acids.

The CDR3 region is CAWSAQGSYEQYF. In nucleotides, the CDR3 is TGTGCCTGGAGTGCCCAAGGCTCCTACGAGCAGTACTTC. This sequence joins TRBV30 and TRBJ2-7; D unresolved. V lost 1 base to trimming and J lost 0 bases, with 7 bases between them. The CDR3 has 13 residues. Germline V gene sequence: CDR1 GTSNPN, CDR2 SVGIG (reference sequence).

The J gene is TRBJ1-1, the V gene TRBV6-6; D is unresolved. V gave up 2 bases and J gave up 1 base, with 8 bases separating them. Germline V gene lookup returns CDR1 MNHNY and CDR2 SVGAGI (reference sequence). The CDR3 consists of 14 residues. CDR3 sequence reads: CASSYPAGNTEAFF. CDR3 sequence (DNA): TGTGCCAGCAGTTACCCAGCAGGGAACACTGAAGCTTTCTTT.

The chain employs TRBV13 and TRBJ1-6, with no clear D. Trimming pared 0 bases from V and 11 bases from J, leaving 5 bases between. In germline, CDR1 is PRHDT, CDR2 FYEKMQ (reference sequence). The CDR3 is made up of 12 amino acids. The CDR3 loop is CASSLGGPPLHF. CDR3 coding DNA: TGTGCCAGCAGCTTAGGTGGGCCACCCCTCCACTTT.